This TCR delta chain was sequenced for a study of gamma-delta chains in newborns, infants, children. Study at large: Polyclonal expansion of innate γδ T cells after birth follows microbial exposure.

Concerning this clone itself: A much larger clone lies a single base off, so this may be a read error. This sample includes further DNA sequences coding for the same CDR3.

With CATT, TCRdb re-called clones from the reads. The sample comprises about 4,200 delta-chain clones, roughly 15% of which are singletons, and around 7.9% rests with the top ten. The CDR3 is 22 residues long. This clonotype was obtained from a child who was a newborn, infant or young child, either healthy, febrile or measles-vaccinated (not recorded which). The sequenced sample consisted of blood. No V gene call is available, although the J gene is TRDJ1; TRDD3, the table's D call, was not compared with the DNA. CDR3 region: CACDSVRGPVPLWDTGADKLIF. The CDR3 DNA sequence: TGTGCCTGTGACTCCGTAAGGGGCCCCGTCCCACTGTGGGATACAGGGGCCGATAAACTCATCTTT.